The sequence of this TCR beta chain was determined in a study of cytomegalovirus exposure and HLA in healthy donors. PCR amplification relied on 60 Vbeta primers (plus 13 Jbeta primers). The table came from immunoSEQ multiplex PCR; TCRdb's copy has only in-frame clones and leaves some out. The data show about 250,000 clones, around 65% seen once. The clonotype was recovered from a female donor in good health and CMV-seronegative. The specimen sequenced was PBMCs.

CDR3 DNA sequence: TGTGCCAGCATTCTTTCAGAGACCCAGTACTTC. This gives the protein CASILSETQYF. V is TRBV2 and J is TRBJ2-5; D is unclear. The germline CDR1 and CDR2 sequences are SNHLY and FYNNEI. CDR3 length: 11 amino acids. The ends were cut back, 7 bases at V and 4 bases at J, with 7 bases in the middle.